The 30 T cell receptor beta chains in this list originate from one sample, sequenced in a study of blood T cell repertoires in COVID-19 (dated by TCRdb to the early 2020s). Libraries were built with the immunoSEQ multiplex PCR assay. The table comes from immuneACCESS by way of TCRdb, which keeps in-frame sequences with V and J called. Part of the clones is missing from these tables; in studies checked, under half for an unresolved V gene and the rest for unknown reasons. For this sample there are 150,000 to 200,000 clones; around 80% appear just once. 2.5% to 3% of the sample rests with the top ten. The specimen sequenced was peripheral blood. Receptors were obtained from a woman older than 75 with active or convalescent COVID-19.

This clone has just a few counts. The rearrangement links TRBV7-2 to TRBJ2-3; 7 nucleotides line up with TRBD1. V shed 4 bases and J 4 bases; nucleotides not matched to a gene: 5. The CDR3 is made up of 14 amino acids. Germline values: CDR1 SGHTA, CDR2 FQGNSA. The CDR3 DNA reads as TGTGCCAGCAGCTACGCCGGGACAGCAGATACGCAGTATTTT. It encodes CASSYAGTADTQYF.

This clone was detected only a few times. The chain links TRBV5-1 to TRBJ1-1, with D possibly TRBD1 on 6 matching bases. The CDR3 has 18 residues. V was trimmed by 0 bases and J by 1 base, leaving 19 bases between them. Per the germline V gene, CDR1 is SGHRS and CDR2 is YFSETQ. CDR3 sequence (DNA): TGCGCCAGCAGCTTGGCCCTTGGCGCAGGGGATGGGAACACTGAAGCTTTCTTT. Protein: CASSLALGAGDGNTEAFF.

The gene calls are TRBV19 and TRBJ1-2; 8 nucleotides line up with TRBD1. Germline V gene lookup returns CDR1 LNHDA and CDR2 SQIVND (reference sequence). V gave up 6 bases and J gave up 4 bases; unmatched junction bases: 10. The CDR3 is 15 residues long. CDR3 bases: TGTGCCAGTAGCCTCGACAGGGGCCTTGGCTATGGCTACACCTTC. As protein: CASSLDRGLGYGYTF.

V is TRBV9 and J is TRBJ2-1; possible D gene TRBD2, 6 bases. This CDR3 is 14 amino acids long. Germline V gene sequence: CDR1 SGDLS, CDR2 YYNGEE. Deletions cut 2 bases from V and 8 bases from J, with 14 bases between. This chain's CDR3 is CASSVGGAGDEQFF. Here the CDR3 DNA reads TGTGCCAGCAGCGTCGGAGGGGCCGGGGATGAGCAGTTCTTC.

The rearrangement uses TRBV24-1 and TRBJ2-7; perhaps TRBD2 as D (6 bases). With 3 bases removed from V and 3 bases from J, the gap between germline ends came to 8 bases. CDR3 length equals 13 residues. The germline V gene has CDR1 KGHDR and CDR2 SFDVKD. CDR3 in amino acids: CATSDGGSYEQYF. The DNA of the CDR3 is TGTGCCACCAGTGATGGAGGGAGCTACGAGCAGTACTTC.

This sequence joins TRBV19 and TRBJ2-5, with TRBD1 identical over 9 bases. V lost 8 bases and J lost 5; bases outside the gene matches: 6. This CDR3 spans 13 amino acids. The germline gives CDR1 LNHDA, CDR2 SQIVND (reference sequence). The CDR3 coding sequence is TGTGCCAGTCGAACAGGGGGCTTGGAGACCCAGTACTTC. Encoded protein: CASRTGGLETQYF.

This clone has a single count. CDR3 DNA: TGTGCCAGCAGCTTAGGCACTAGCGGGGGGTTTCGGTCGCAGTATTTT. Encoded protein: CASSLGTSGGFRSQYF. The J gene is TRBJ2-3, the V gene TRBV5-4; TRBD2 matches at 12 bases. This CDR3 has 16 amino acids. Trimming cost V 2 bases and J 10 bases; bases outside gene matches: 11. From germline, CDR1 is SGHNT and CDR2 YYREEE (reference sequence).

This clone appeared a few times. The chain couples TRBV29-1 to TRBJ2-3; 12 bases line up with TRBD1. The V segment lost 7 bases and the J segment 3 bases; nucleotides outside the gene matches: 2. Germline CDR1 SQVTM, CDR2 ANQGSEA. There are 13 residues in the CDR3. This CDR3 is CSEGQGATDTQYF. CDR3 nucleotides: TGCAGCGAGGGACAGGGGGCGACAGATACGCAGTATTTT.

V gene TRBV19 combines with J gene TRBJ1-2; D is possibly TRBD1 (6 bases). Germline V gives CDR1 LNHDA, CDR2 SQIVND (reference sequence). The CDR3 extends over 15 amino acids. Trimming took 6 bases from V and 3 from J, leaving 17 bases between them. CDR3 DNA: TGTGCCAGTAGGGACCCCAGGGGTAGTGACTATGGCTACACCTTC. It translates to CASRDPRGSDYGYTF.

The rearrangement links TRBV7-2 to TRBJ2-1; no firm D call. V lost 5 bases and J lost 3, with 14 bases in between. CDR1 is SGHTA, CDR2 FQGNSA, per germline. CDR3 length equals 15 residues. The CDR3 sequence: CASSVPGVVYNEQFF. As DNA, the CDR3 is TGTGCCAGCAGCGTTCCTGGAGTAGTCTACAATGAGCAGTTCTTC. Drawing the rest from reference TRBV7-2 and TRBJ2-1, the complete variable domain is GAGVSQSPSNKVTEKGKDVELRCDPISGHTALYWYRQSLGQGLEFLIYFQGNSAPDKSGLPSDRFSAERTGGSVSTLTIQRTQQEDSAVYLCASSVPGVVYNEQFFGPGTRLTVL.

The J gene is TRBJ2-3, the V gene TRBV10-1; D perhaps matches TRBD2 (5 bases). CDR1 is WNHNN and CDR2 is SYGVQD in the germline V gene (reference sequence). V was clipped by 5 bases and J by 0 bases, with 12 bases between them. This CDR3 region has 15 residues. The CDR3 region has the DNA TGCGCCAGCAGTTTGGACTCGTCTAGCACAGATACGCAGTATTTT. Protein product: CASSLDSSSTDTQYF.

This rearrangement joins TRBV9 to TRBJ2-1, with 9 bases fitting TRBD2. The CDR3 is 16 amino acids. Germline V CDR1 and CDR2: SGDLS, YYNGEE. V lost 4 bases to trimming and J lost 8 bases; unmatched junction nucleotides: 13. The CDR3 protein is CASSPSGGGAGDEQFF. In DNA, the CDR3 is TGTGCCAGCAGCCCCTCCGGCGGGGGGGCCGGAGATGAGCAGTTCTTC. Filled out from reference TRBV9 and TRBJ2-1, the complete variable domain reads DSGVTQTPKHLITATGQRVTLRCSPRSGDLSVYWYQQSLDQGLQFLIQYYNGEERAKGNILERFSAQQFPDLHSELNLSSLELGDSALYFCASSPSGGGAGDEQFFGPGTRLTVL.

CDR3 protein: CASRSDRGALMETQYF. CDR3 bases: TGTGCCAGCAGATCCGACAGGGGGGCTTTGATGGAGACCCAGTACTTC. V usage is TRBV2 and J usage is TRBJ2-5, with 9 nucleotides matching TRBD1. Looked up from germline, CDR1 is SNHLY and CDR2 is FYNNEI. Unmatched junction bases numbered 13, after V lost 6 bases and J lost 5 bases. CDR3 length: 16 residues.

The rearrangement links TRBV6-5 to TRBJ2-7; D is perhaps TRBD2 (6 bases). Trimming pared 2 bases from V and 4 bases from J, leaving 15 bases between. Germline-derived CDR1 and CDR2 are MNHEY and SVGAGI. The CDR3 totals 15 residues. CDR3 in amino acids: CASSYESGPIYEQYF. The CDR3 DNA is TGTGCCAGCAGTTACGAAAGCGGGCCGATTTACGAGCAGTACTTC.

In this sample, this clone turned up once. The rearrangement links TRBV28 to TRBJ1-1, with 7 bases aligning to TRBD1. The CDR3 covers 15 residues. V lost 6 bases and J lost 1; bases outside the gene matches: 8. Germline assignment: CDR1 MDHEN and CDR2 SYDVKM. CDR3 sequence reads: CASSPSGTANTEAFF. The CDR3 coding sequence is TGTGCCAGCAGCCCATCGGGGACAGCGAACACTGAAGCTTTCTTT.

V and J are TRBV10-3 and TRBJ1-2; D may be TRBD1 (5 bases). Germline CDR1 is ENHRY and CDR2 is SYGVKD. The CDR3 has 14 amino acids. Trimming removed 3 bases at V and 0 bases at J, with 8 bases between. This CDR3 is CAISDPRANYGYTF. The CDR3 bases are TGTGCCATCAGTGACCCCAGGGCTAACTATGGCTACACCTTC.

This clone was counted a single time. CDR3 protein: CASSFDRRWHTF. Here the CDR3 DNA reads TGTGCCAGCAGCTTTGACAGACGTTGGCACACCTTC. J is TRBJ1-2 and V is TRBV5-6; weak D call: TRBD1 (5 bases). Germline V gene lookup returns CDR1 SGHDT and CDR2 YYEEEE. The CDR3 contains 12 residues. V lost 2 bases and J 12 bases, leaving 14 bases between the germline ends.

V and J are TRBV28 and TRBJ1-3; D is uncertain. V was trimmed by 0 bases and J by 2 bases, leaving 8 bases between them. Germline V lookup: CDR1 MDHEN, CDR2 SYDVKM. CDR3 length equals 15 residues. The CDR3: CASSLWSQAGNTIYF. The CDR3 DNA reads TGTGCCAGCAGTTTATGGTCCCAGGCTGGAAACACCATATATTTT.

V is TRBV19 and J is TRBJ2-5; D unclear. This CDR3 is 14 amino acids long. The ends were cut back, 3 bases at V and 2 bases at J, with 10 bases in the middle. The germline CDR1 and CDR2 sequences are LNHDA and SQIVND (reference sequence). The CDR3: CASSIMNMQETQYF. CDR3 bases: TGTGCCAGTAGTATTATGAACATGCAAGAGACCCAGTACTTC. The full variable domain, in which reference TRBV19 and TRBJ2-5 provide the parts outside the CDR3, is DGGITQSPKYLFRKEGQNVTLSCEQNLNHDAMYWYRQDPGQGLRLIYYSQIVNDFQKGDIAEGYSVSREKKESFPLTVTSAQKNPTAFYLCASSIMNMQETQYFGPGTRLLVL.

The gene calls are TRBV5-1 and TRBJ2-7, with TRBD2 identical over 7 bases. The V gene end was trimmed by 0 bases and the J gene end by 2 bases; junction bases not matched to a gene: 17. Per germline, CDR1 SGHRS and CDR2 YFSETQ. This CDR3 comprises 19 residues. CDR3 in DNA: TGCGCCAGCAGCTTGGGGGGAATCGACTTTAGCGGGCTCACCTACGAGCAGTACTTC. Protein product: CASSLGGIDFSGLTYEQYF.

The sample holds many counts of this clone. The CDR3 loop is CASSPAGRLTWSYEQYF. CDR3 in DNA: TGTGCCAGCAGCCCCGCTGGTCGGCTGACTTGGTCCTACGAGCAGTACTTC. The chain has TRBV3-1 (or the pseudogene TRBV3-2) and TRBJ2-7; unclear D gene. Germline CDR1 and CDR2: LGHDT and YNNKEL (reference sequence). CDR3 length: 17 residues. Trimming cost V 4 bases and J 1 base, with 20 bases left between them.

This chain connects TRBV18 to TRBJ1-2; 9 positions agree with TRBD1. With V trimmed by 5 bases and J by 7 bases, 11 bases remained unmatched. The CDR3 spans 15 residues. Germline V gene data show CDR1 as KGHSH and CDR2 as LQKENI. CDR3 sequence: CASSSQGQGYVGYTF. For the CDR3, the DNA is TGTGCCAGCTCATCACAAGGACAGGGGTACGTTGGCTACACCTTC.

The rearrangement joins TRBV5-5 to TRBJ1-1; possibly TRBD1 for D (6 bases). The CDR3 length is 14 residues. The germline V gene has CDR1 SGHKS and CDR2 YYEKEE (reference sequence). V lost 1 base to trimming and J lost 1 base, with 8 bases between them. This CDR3 is CASSLKGGNTEAFF. The CDR3 region has the DNA TGTGCCAGCAGCTTGAAAGGGGGGAACACTGAAGCTTTCTTT.

The chain is built from TRBV5-8 and TRBJ1-2; TRBD1 might be the D (5 bases). CDR3 length: 14 residues. Per the germline V gene, CDR1 is SGHTS and CDR2 is YDEGEE. V gave up 0 bases and J gave up 5 bases, with 11 bases separating them. This CDR3 is CASSLEVAGYGYTF. The DNA for the CDR3 is TGTGCCAGCAGCTTGGAGGTTGCAGGGTATGGCTACACCTTC.

The genes are TRBV7-2 and TRBJ2-3; weak D call: TRBD1 (6 bases). Germline lookup yields CDR1 SGHTA and CDR2 FQGNSA. Trimming removed 2 bases from V and 5 bases from J, with 8 bases in between. The CDR3 totals 13 residues. CDR3 sequence reads: CASSLKGGDTQYF. CDR3 sequence (DNA): TGTGCCAGCAGCTTAAAAGGGGGAGATACGCAGTATTTT.

The chain carries TRBV18 and TRBJ2-5, with D maybe TRBD2 (6 bases). Germline V CDR1 and CDR2: KGHSH, LQKENI. This CDR3 has 16 amino acids. V lost 0 bases and J 1 base, leaving 12 bases between the germline ends. The CDR3 bases are TGTGCCAGCTCACCACCGAACGGGAGACCCCAAGAGACCCAGTACTTC. It specifies CASSPPNGRPQETQYF.

The V call is TRBV2, the J call TRBJ2-3, with D tentatively TRBD2 (6 bases). V was clipped by 3 bases and J by 4 bases, with 11 bases between them. The CDR3 is 14 amino acids. The germline CDR1 and CDR2 sequences are SNHLY and FYNNEI. CDR3 sequence reads: CASSDVGGADTQYF. CDR3 bases: TGTGCCAGCAGTGACGTGGGGGGTGCAGATACGCAGTATTTT.

The chain joins TRBV29-1 to TRBJ1-3; D remains ambiguous. Per the germline V gene, CDR1 is SQVTM and CDR2 is ANQGSEA. Trimming took off 4 bases at V and 1 base at J, with 11 bases between the two ends. This CDR3 contains 14 residues. CDR3 DNA: TGCAGCGTTGCCATGCCGGGTTCTGGAAACACCATATATTTT. It is translated as CSVAMPGSGNTIYF.

The chain links TRBV6-5 to TRBJ1-6, with TRBD1 matching over 7 bases. From germline, CDR1 is MNHEY and CDR2 SVGAGI. CDR3 length: 14 residues. The V segment lost 8 bases and the J segment 0 bases; nucleotides outside the gene matches: 1. CDR3 sequence reads: CASAGGSYNSPLHF. In DNA, the CDR3 is TGTGCCAGCGCAGGGGGCTCCTATAATTCACCCCTCCACTTT.

The CDR3 bases are TGTGCCAGCAGCTTACAGCGGGGGGAAGGCTACGAGCAGTACTTC. As protein: CASSLQRGEGYEQYF. The J gene is TRBJ2-7, the V gene TRBV7-6, with TRBD2 matching over 9 bases. Germline assignment: CDR1 SGHVS and CDR2 FNYEAQ. The CDR3 length is 15 residues. V shed 2 bases, J shed 3 bases, and the junction held 5 bases outside the gene matches.